The next 32 T cell receptor beta chains were all read from a single sample in a study of blood T cell repertoires in COVID-19. Profiled with immunoSEQ multiplex PCR; TCRdb holds only in-frame clones, not every one. The table shows a few hundred thousand clones, with 88% occurring only once. Sequenced: PBMCs or T cells enriched from blood (not recorded which). These TCRs come from a woman in her thirties or forties who had been exposed to COVID-19.

The rearrangement uses TRBV14 and TRBJ2-1, with 7 bases aligning to TRBD2. V trimming: 1 base; J trimming: 3 bases; junction bases outside the gene matches: 3. Germline lookup yields CDR1 SGHDN and CDR2 FVKESK. This CDR3 has 15 amino acids. This chain's CDR3 is CASSQGLAYYNEQFF. The CDR3 DNA reads TGTGCCAGCAGCCAAGGACTAGCCTACTACAATGAGCAGTTCTTC.

This sequence joins TRBV7-9 and TRBJ1-1; D might be TRBD1 (6 bases). CDR3 length equals 16 residues. The germline V gene encodes CDR1 SEHNR and CDR2 FQNEAQ (reference sequence). Trimming took 3 bases from V and 1 from J, leaving 15 bases between them. CDR3 nucleotide sequence: TGTGCCAGCAGCTTGTTGACAGGTAATGGGAACACTGAAGCTTTCTTT. Its protein is CASSLLTGNGNTEAFF.

The rearrangement uses TRBV28 and TRBJ1-5; TRBD1 might be the D (6 bases). This CDR3 spans 12 amino acids. CDR1 is MDHEN and CDR2 is SYDVKM in the germline V gene. The V gene lost 4 bases and the J gene lost 7 bases, with 8 bases spanning the gap. The CDR3 nucleotides read TGTGCCAGCAGTTGGGGGCAGCAGCCCCAGCATTTT. Translation gives CASSWGQQPQHF. Drawing the rest from reference TRBV28 and TRBJ1-5, the complete variable domain is DVKVTQSSRYLVKRTGEKVFLECVQDMDHENMFWYRQDPGLGLRLIYFSYDVKMKEKGDIPEGYSVSREKKERFSLILESASTNQTSMYLCASSWGQQPQHFGDGTRLSIL.

This chain links TRBV9 with TRBJ1-6, with TRBD1 matching over 8 bases. The CDR3 sequence is 17 residues long. J lost 5 bases, V lost 2 bases, and 9 bases had no gene match. Germline V CDR1 and CDR2: SGDLS, YYNGEE. The CDR3 spells CASSVEPTGANNSPLHF. In DNA, the CDR3 is TGTGCCAGCAGCGTTGAGCCGACAGGGGCGAATAATTCACCCCTCCACTTT.

V and J are TRBV7-9 and TRBJ2-3, with a tentative D call TRBD1 (5 bases). CDR1 SEHNR and CDR2 FQNEAQ come from the germline V gene (reference sequence). There are 14 residues in the CDR3. The V gene lost 6 bases and the J gene lost 2 bases, with 12 bases spanning the gap. The CDR3 region has the DNA TGTGCCAGCAGGTCAGACAGACTCACAGATACGCAGTATTTT. Translating gives CASRSDRLTDTQYF.

This clone occurred a few times. This chain joins TRBV7-9 and TRBJ2-1, with D possibly TRBD2 on 7 matching bases. Germline CDR1 is SEHNR and CDR2 is FQNEAQ (reference sequence). The length of the CDR3 is 18 residues. V lost 1 base, J lost 7 bases, and 23 bases lay in between. The CDR3 spells CASSLGQLARGRGNEQFF. CDR3 DNA sequence: TGTGCCAGCAGCTTAGGTCAGCTAGCGCGAGGGAGGGGGAATGAGCAGTTCTTC.

The chain is built from TRBV2 and TRBJ1-3; D is undetermined. From germline, CDR1 is SNHLY and CDR2 FYNNEI. This CDR3 has 16 amino acids. Trimming removed 8 bases from V and 0 bases from J, with 17 bases in between. CDR3 sequence (DNA): TGTGCCAGCCGCTCTACGATCGGCGGCTCTGGAAACACCATATATTTT. Translating it yields CASRSTIGGSGNTIYF.

The chain has TRBV7-2 and TRBJ1-2, with 8 bases lining up with TRBD1. The CDR3 covers 15 residues. J gave up 5 bases and V 4 bases, and 9 bases lay outside the gene matches. Germline loops: CDR1 SGHTA, CDR2 FQGNSA. CDR3 bases: TGTGCCAGCAGCTCCCAGGGGCAGGGGGCGTATGGCTACACCTTC. Translated, it gives CASSSQGQGAYGYTF.

The chain combines TRBV5-4 with TRBJ1-6, with TRBD1 matching 9 bases. Germline CDR1 and CDR2: SGHNT and YYREEE (reference sequence). Trimming at V came to 4 bases and at J to 9 bases, leaving 8 bases not matched to a gene. The CDR3 is made up of 15 amino acids. This chain's CDR3 is CASSARGTGSSPLHF. CDR3 DNA: TGTGCCAGCAGCGCACGTGGGACAGGGAGTTCACCCCTCCACTTT.

The chain recombines TRBV7-6 with TRBJ2-7; 9 positions agree with TRBD1. Germline V gives CDR1 SGHVS, CDR2 FNYEAQ. The CDR3 runs to 12 residues. V lost 10 bases, J lost 3 bases, and 4 bases stayed unmatched. The CDR3 coding sequence is TGTGCCACCGGACAGGGGAGCTACGAGCAGTACTTC. This gives the protein CATGQGSYEQYF.

This clone is a singleton in its sample. V is TRBV4-2 and J is TRBJ2-1, with D uncertain. The CDR3 totals 13 residues. Between the trimmed V and J ends, which lost 0 bases and 6 bases, there was a span of 6 bases. Per the germline V gene, CDR1 is LGHNA and CDR2 is YNFKEQ. The CDR3 protein is CASSQDLRNEQFF. CDR3 nucleotides: TGTGCCAGCAGCCAAGATCTACGCAATGAGCAGTTCTTC.

The chain has TRBV19 and TRBJ1-1, with TRBD1 as a possible D gene (5 bases). Germline V gene data show CDR1 as LNHDA and CDR2 as SQIVND (reference sequence). V lost 0 bases, J lost 1 base, and 9 bases lay in between. CDR3 size: 15 residues. CDR3 residues: CASSIEGAQNTEAFF. Written as DNA, the CDR3 is TGTGCCAGTAGTATAGAAGGGGCACAGAACACTGAAGCTTTCTTT.

DNA for the CDR3: TGTGCCAGCAGCAAAGGACAGGGGAACACTGAAGCTTTCTTT. Protein: CASSKGQGNTEAFF. V and J are TRBV7-3 and TRBJ1-1, with 8 bases aligning to TRBD1. This CDR3 contains 14 residues. Losses at the gene ends were 5 bases for V and 1 base for J; bases not matched to a gene: 3. CDR1 is SGHTA, CDR2 FQGTGA, per germline.

The chain uses TRBV20-1 and TRBJ1-2; the D gene is possibly TRBD1 (5 bases). This CDR3 region has 14 residues. Trimming left V 3 bases short and J 5 bases short, with 16 bases between. Germline CDR1 DFQATT, CDR2 SNEGSKA (reference sequence). In DNA, the CDR3 is TGCAGTGCTAGTAGTGGAGGGGTTGGATATGGCTACACCTTC. It translates to CSASSGGVGYGYTF.

This clone came up once. The rearrangement uses TRBV28 and TRBJ1-5, with TRBD1 as a possible D gene (5 bases). Trimming removed 3 bases at V and 4 bases at J, with 10 bases between. In germline, CDR1 is MDHEN, CDR2 SYDVKM. The CDR3 spans 14 residues. CDR3 in amino acids: CASSFTQVNQPQHF. As DNA, the CDR3 is TGTGCCAGCAGTTTCACACAGGTAAATCAGCCCCAGCATTTT.

The CDR3 sequence: CASTRGTGYSNQPQHF. The DNA for the CDR3 is TGTGCCAGCACCCGCGGGACAGGCTATAGCAATCAGCCCCAGCATTTT. The chain carries TRBV28 and TRBJ1-5; 8 positions match TRBD1. Germline loops: CDR1 MDHEN, CDR2 SYDVKM. This CDR3 contains 16 residues. V was pared by 7 bases and J by 0 bases, with 8 bases of the junction left unmatched.

The V gene is TRBV12-3 or TRBV12-4, the J gene TRBJ2-1, with a possible D match to TRBD2 (6 bases). The CDR3 runs to 11 residues. V was trimmed by 6 bases and J by 8 bases, leaving 8 bases between them. The CDR3 DNA is TGTGCCAGCAGCGGGGGAGATGAGCAGTTCTTC. Residues: CASSGGDEQFF.

V gene TRBV9 combines with J gene TRBJ1-2; no firm D call. V was clipped by 0 bases and J by 6 bases, with 15 bases between them. This CDR3 spans 15 amino acids. The germline V gene encodes CDR1 SGDLS and CDR2 YYNGEE. For the CDR3, the DNA is TGTGCCAGCAGCGTAGGTGTGACCCCCGGGGATGGCTACACCTTC. This codes for CASSVGVTPGDGYTF.

The V and J genes are TRBV14 and TRBJ1-5, with D possibly being TRBD1 (5 bases). The CDR3 is 13 amino acids. Per the germline V gene, CDR1 is SGHDN and CDR2 is FVKESK. V lost 4 bases, J lost 14 bases, and 18 bases lay in between. The CDR3 region is CASSPEARGIKHF. CDR3 nucleotide sequence: TGTGCCAGCAGCCCAGAAGCTAGGGGAATTAAGCATTTT. The whole variable domain, remainder taken from reference TRBV14 and TRBJ1-5, is EAGVTQFPSHSVIEKGQTVTLRCDPISGHDNLYWYRRVMGKEIKFLLHFVKESKQDESGMPNNRFLAERTGGTYSTLKVQPAELEDSGVYFCASSPEARGIKHFGDGTRLSIL.

With respect to this clone: At one end the junction does not follow the germline gene, possibly because of a read error. The chain carries TRBV5-1 and TRBJ2-1; D remains ambiguous. Germline values: CDR1 SGHRS, CDR2 YFSETQ. CDR3 length equals 13 residues. CDR3: CASSLSLNNEQFF. The DNA for the CDR3 is TGTGCCAGCAGCTTGTCACTTAACAATGAGCAGTTCTTC. Filled out from reference TRBV5-1 and TRBJ2-1, the complete variable domain reads KAGVTQTPRYLIKTRGQQVTLSCSPISGHRSVSWYQQTPGQGLQFLFEYFSETQRNKGNFPGRFSGRQFSNSRSEMNVSTLELGDSALYLCASSLSLNNEQFFGPGTRLTVL.

The rearrangement uses TRBV27 and TRBJ2-6; D might be TRBD2 (7 bases). The V and J ends lost 7 bases and 0 bases respectively, with 28 bases between them. Germline V lookup: CDR1 MNHEY, CDR2 SMNVEV (reference sequence). This CDR3 contains 21 residues. The CDR3 sequence is CASTYQGALGGAISGANVLTF. The DNA for the CDR3 is TGTGCCAGCACCTATCAAGGCGCCCTTGGGGGGGCTATCTCTGGGGCCAACGTCCTGACTTTC.

The genes are TRBV12-3 or TRBV12-4 and TRBJ1-5; D not resolved. This CDR3 spans 12 amino acids. Trimming pared 3 bases from V and 2 bases from J, leaving 2 bases between. CDR3 protein: CASSFGNQPQHF. As DNA, the CDR3 is TGTGCCAGCAGTTTCGGCAATCAGCCCCAGCATTTT.

V and J are TRBV6-6 and TRBJ1-1; D is perhaps TRBD1 (5 bases). V was shortened by 5 bases and J by 9 bases, with 16 bases between the two germline ends. CDR1 is MNHNY, CDR2 SVGAGI, per germline (reference sequence). The CDR3 length is 13 residues. The CDR3: CASSPDSHLKAFF. The CDR3 DNA is TGTGCCAGCAGTCCTGACAGCCACCTAAAAGCTTTCTTT.

This clone has a single count. V usage is TRBV5-5 and J usage is TRBJ2-1, with D unclear. With 0 bases removed from V and 0 bases from J, the gap between germline ends came to 10 bases. Germline V CDR1 and CDR2: SGHKS, YYEKEE (reference sequence). The CDR3 runs 16 residues. CDR3 nucleotide sequence: TGTGCCAGCAGCTTGGTACCGTTGAGCTCCTACAATGAGCAGTTCTTC. Amino acids: CASSLVPLSSYNEQFF.

The chain carries TRBV5-1 and TRBJ2-1, with 8 bases aligning to TRBD2. The CDR3 has 12 residues. Germline CDR1 SGHRS, CDR2 YFSETQ. V was pared by 7 bases and J by 13 bases, with 10 bases of the junction left unmatched. The CDR3 spells CASASGGRGQFF. The DNA for the CDR3 is TGCGCCAGCGCCAGCGGGGGACGGGGACAGTTCTTC.

The chain combines TRBV6-5 with TRBJ2-3; perhaps TRBD1 as D (5 bases). Germline values: CDR1 MNHEY, CDR2 SVGAGI. The CDR3 runs 14 residues. Trimming left V 0 bases short and J 1 base short, with 5 bases between. CDR3 nucleotides: TGTGCCAGCAGTTACTCGACAGGCACAGATACGCAGTATTTT. Its translation: CASSYSTGTDTQYF.

CDR3 amino acids: CASSRGTGGYEQYF. The CDR3 DNA reads TGCGCCAGCAGTAGGGGGACAGGGGGGTACGAGCAGTACTTC. The V and J genes are TRBV23-1 and TRBJ2-7, with 11 bases fitting TRBD1. TRBV23-1 carries the ORF label, with uncertain function. This CDR3 has 14 residues. The V gene end was trimmed by 5 bases and the J gene end by 4 bases; junction bases not matched to a gene: 4.

V usage is TRBV29-1 and J usage is TRBJ2-3; 7 nucleotides line up with TRBD1. The CDR3 spans 15 residues. The germline gives CDR1 SQVTM, CDR2 ANQGSEA. V dropped 3 bases and J dropped 0; count of bases not matched to a gene: 6. CDR3 region: CSVEESGGSTDTQYF. The CDR3 DNA sequence: TGCAGCGTTGAGGAGTCAGGGGGTAGCACAGATACGCAGTATTTT.

The gene calls are TRBV20-1 and TRBJ2-1; D is unresolved. Germline CDR1 is DFQATT and CDR2 is SNEGSKA (reference sequence). The V gene lost 5 bases and the J gene lost 7 bases, with 9 bases spanning the gap. The CDR3 is made up of 11 amino acids. As DNA, the CDR3 is TGCAGTGCTGGTAGACTGAATGAGCAGTTCTTC. The encoded protein is CSAGRLNEQFF.

The J gene is TRBJ2-1, the V gene TRBV27, with TRBD2 matching over 11 bases. Germline loops: CDR1 MNHEY, CDR2 SMNVEV (reference sequence). V trimming: 5 bases; J trimming: 5 bases; junction bases outside the gene matches: 8. This CDR3 is 16 amino acids long. CDR3: CASSPTPSGGNNEQFF. Here the CDR3 DNA reads TGTGCCAGCAGTCCAACCCCTAGCGGGGGGAACAATGAGCAGTTCTTC.

The J gene is TRBJ1-1, the V gene TRBV3-1 (or the pseudogene TRBV3-2); no definite D call. V lost 0 bases and J 4 bases, leaving 3 bases between the germline ends. Germline-derived CDR1 and CDR2 are LGHDT and YNNKEL (reference sequence). This CDR3 comprises 12 residues. This CDR3 is CASSQDLTEAFF. CDR3 DNA: TGTGCCAGCAGCCAAGATCTCACTGAAGCTTTCTTT.

The chain uses TRBV27 and TRBJ1-2; D is unclear. V lost 6 bases, J lost 8 bases, and 22 bases lay in between. Germline lookup yields CDR1 MNHEY and CDR2 SMNVEV (reference sequence). The CDR3 consists of 15 residues. The CDR3 here is CASRPDSSHPKGYTF. CDR3 DNA: TGTGCCAGCAGGCCGGACTCGTCCCACCCAAAAGGCTACACCTTC.